This TCR beta chain was recorded in a study of PD-1 blockade in classical Hodgkin lymphoma. Study findings and constraints: The causes of the repertoire differences, possibly disease activity or prior therapy, remain undefined. CD4+ but not CD8+ TCR diversity rose significantly by C4D1. Before treatment, complete responders showed about the same diversity as newly diagnosed patients. Among the patients, those starting nivolumab under 1 year after ASCT were excluded.

Germline trimming cut 6 bases from V and 4 bases from J; bases unmatched to any gene: 4. The CDR3 totals 15 residues. Looked up from germline, CDR1 is MNHEY and CDR2 is SVGAGI. Every single patient, without exception, relapsed after autologous stem cell transplantation, and brentuximab vedotin exposure varied. The repertoire was sequenced with immunoSEQ multiplex PCR; TCRdb's copy has only in-frame clones and lacks some. In the table there are over 10,000 clones, about four fifths of which are singletons. A word on this clone: Its antigen is not identified.

The receptor's source is a human donor with classical Hodgkin lymphoma. V and J are TRBV6-5 and TRBJ2-2; 11 positions match TRBD2. The sequencing used peripheral blood mononuclear cells (PBMCs), collected at baseline. The CDR3 DNA reads TGTGCCAGCAGATTCGGGACTAGCGGCACCGGGGAGCTGTTTTTT. This encodes CASRFGTSGTGELFF.